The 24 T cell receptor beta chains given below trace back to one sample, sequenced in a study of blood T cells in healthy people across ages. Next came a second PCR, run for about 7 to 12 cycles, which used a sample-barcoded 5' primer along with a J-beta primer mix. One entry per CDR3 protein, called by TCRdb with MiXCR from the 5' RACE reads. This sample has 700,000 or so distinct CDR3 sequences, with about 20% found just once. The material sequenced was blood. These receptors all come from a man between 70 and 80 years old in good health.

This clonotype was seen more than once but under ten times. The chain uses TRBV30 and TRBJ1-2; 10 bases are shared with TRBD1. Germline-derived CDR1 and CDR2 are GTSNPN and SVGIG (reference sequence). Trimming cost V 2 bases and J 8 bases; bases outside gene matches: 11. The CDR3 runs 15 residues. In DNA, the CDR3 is TGTGCCTGGAGTCGGACAGGGGGTTCGGTAGGGGGCTACACCTTC. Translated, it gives CAWSRTGGSVGGYTF.

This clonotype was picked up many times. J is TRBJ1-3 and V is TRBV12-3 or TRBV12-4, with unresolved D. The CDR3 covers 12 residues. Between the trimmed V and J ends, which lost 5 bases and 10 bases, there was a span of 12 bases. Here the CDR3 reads CASSPARGTIYF. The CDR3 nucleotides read TGTGCCAGCAGTCCTGCCCGCGGAACCATATATTTT.

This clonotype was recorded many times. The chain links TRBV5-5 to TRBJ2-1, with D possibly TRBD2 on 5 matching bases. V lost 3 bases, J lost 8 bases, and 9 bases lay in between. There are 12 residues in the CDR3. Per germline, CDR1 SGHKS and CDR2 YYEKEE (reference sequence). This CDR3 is CASSWTGDEQFF. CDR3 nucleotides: TGTGCCAGCAGCTGGACTGGGGATGAGCAGTTCTTC.

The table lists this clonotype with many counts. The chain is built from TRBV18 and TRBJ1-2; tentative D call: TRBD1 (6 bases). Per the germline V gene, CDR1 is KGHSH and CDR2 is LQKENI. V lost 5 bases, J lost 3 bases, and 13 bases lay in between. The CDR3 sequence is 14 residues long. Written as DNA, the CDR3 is TGTGCCAGCTCATTTTTACAGGGTGACTATGGCTACACCTTC. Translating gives CASSFLQGDYGYTF. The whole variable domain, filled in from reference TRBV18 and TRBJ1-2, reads NAGVMQNPRHLVRRRGQEARLRCSPMKGHSHVYWYRQLPEEGLKFMVYLQKENIIDESGMPKERFSAEFPKEGPSILRIQQVVRGDSAAYFCASSFLQGDYGYTFGSGTRLTVV.

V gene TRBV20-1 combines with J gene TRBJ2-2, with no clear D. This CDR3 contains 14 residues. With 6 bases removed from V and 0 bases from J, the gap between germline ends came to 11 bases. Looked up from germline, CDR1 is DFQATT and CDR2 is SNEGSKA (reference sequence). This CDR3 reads CSAPDSANTGELFF. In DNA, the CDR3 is TGCAGTGCCCCCGATTCCGCGAACACCGGGGAGCTGTTTTTT.

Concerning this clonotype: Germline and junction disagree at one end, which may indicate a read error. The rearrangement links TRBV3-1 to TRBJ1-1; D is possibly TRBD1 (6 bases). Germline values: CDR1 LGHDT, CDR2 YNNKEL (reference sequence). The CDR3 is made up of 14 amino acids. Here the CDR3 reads CASRQGVGAFRAFF. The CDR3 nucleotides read TGTGCCAGCAGACAAGGGGTGGGGGCCTTTAGGGCTTTCTTT.

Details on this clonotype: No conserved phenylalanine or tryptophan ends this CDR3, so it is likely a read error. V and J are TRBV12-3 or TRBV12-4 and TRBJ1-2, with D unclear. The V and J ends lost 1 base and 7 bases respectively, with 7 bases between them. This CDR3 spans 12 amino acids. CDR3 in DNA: TGTGCCAGCAGTTTAGATCAGGTTGGCTACACCCTC. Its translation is CASSLDQVGYTL.

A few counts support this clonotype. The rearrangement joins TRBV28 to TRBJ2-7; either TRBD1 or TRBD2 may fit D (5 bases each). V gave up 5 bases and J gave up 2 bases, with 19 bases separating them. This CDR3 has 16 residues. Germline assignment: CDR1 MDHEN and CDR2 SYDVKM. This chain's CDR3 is CASSPNSGRSPYEQYF. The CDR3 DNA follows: TGTGCCAGCAGTCCAAATTCGGGACGGTCTCCCTACGAGCAGTACTTC.

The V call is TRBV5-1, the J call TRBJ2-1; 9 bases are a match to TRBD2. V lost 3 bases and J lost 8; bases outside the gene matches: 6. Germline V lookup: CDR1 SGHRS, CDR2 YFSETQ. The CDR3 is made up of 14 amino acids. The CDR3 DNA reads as TGCGCCAGCAGCTCGGAAAGACTAGCGGATGAGCAGTTCTTC. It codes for CASSSERLADEQFF.

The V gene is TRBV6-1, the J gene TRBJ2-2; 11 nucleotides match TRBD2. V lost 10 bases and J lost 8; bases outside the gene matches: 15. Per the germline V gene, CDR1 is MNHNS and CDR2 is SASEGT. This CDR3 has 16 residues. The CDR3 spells CATQLGLAAGKGELFF. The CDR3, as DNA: TGTGCCACCCAACTGGGACTAGCGGCGGGAAAGGGGGAGCTGTTTTTT.

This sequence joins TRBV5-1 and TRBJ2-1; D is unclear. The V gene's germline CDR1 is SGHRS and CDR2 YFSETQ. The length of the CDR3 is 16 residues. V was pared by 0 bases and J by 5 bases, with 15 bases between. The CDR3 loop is CASSLVTFHQNNEQFF. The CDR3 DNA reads TGCGCCAGCAGCTTGGTAACTTTTCACCAGAACAATGAGCAGTTCTTC.

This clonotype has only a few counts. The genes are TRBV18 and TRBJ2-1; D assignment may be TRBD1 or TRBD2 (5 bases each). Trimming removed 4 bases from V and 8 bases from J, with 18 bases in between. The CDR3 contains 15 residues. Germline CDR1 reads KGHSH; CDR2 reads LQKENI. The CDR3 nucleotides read TGTGCCAGCTCACAGAGAGACGGGGCCGGGGATGAGCAGTTCTTC. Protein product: CASSQRDGAGDEQFF. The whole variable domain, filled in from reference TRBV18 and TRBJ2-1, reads NAGVMQNPRHLVRRRGQEARLRCSPMKGHSHVYWYRQLPEEGLKFMVYLQKENIIDESGMPKERFSAEFPKEGPSILRIQQVVRGDSAAYFCASSQRDGAGDEQFFGPGTRLTVL.

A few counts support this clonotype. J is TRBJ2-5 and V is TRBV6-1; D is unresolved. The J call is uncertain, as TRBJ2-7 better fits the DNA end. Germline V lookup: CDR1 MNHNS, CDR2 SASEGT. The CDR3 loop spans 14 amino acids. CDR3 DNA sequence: TGTGCCAGCAGTTCTACTTTTAGCTCCTACGAGCAGTACGTC. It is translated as CASSSTFSSYEQYV.

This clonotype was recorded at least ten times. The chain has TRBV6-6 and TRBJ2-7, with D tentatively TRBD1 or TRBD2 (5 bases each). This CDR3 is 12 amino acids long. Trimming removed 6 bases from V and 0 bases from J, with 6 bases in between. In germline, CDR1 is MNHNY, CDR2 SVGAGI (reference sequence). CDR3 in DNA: TGTGCCAGCAGGGGGGACTCCTACGAGCAGTACTTC. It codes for CASRGDSYEQYF.

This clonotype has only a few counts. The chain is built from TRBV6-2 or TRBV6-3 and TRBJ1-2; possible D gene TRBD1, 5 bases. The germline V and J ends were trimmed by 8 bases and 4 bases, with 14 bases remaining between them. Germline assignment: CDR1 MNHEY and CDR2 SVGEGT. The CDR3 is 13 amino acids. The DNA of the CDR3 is TGTGCCAGCGCAACTGGGGGTTCCTATGGCTACACCTTC. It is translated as CASATGGSYGYTF.

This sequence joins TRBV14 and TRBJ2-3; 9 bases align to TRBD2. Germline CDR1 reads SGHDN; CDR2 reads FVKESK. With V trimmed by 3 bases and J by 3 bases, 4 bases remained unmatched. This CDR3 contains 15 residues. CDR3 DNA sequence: TGTGCCAGCAGCCAGAAGGGACTAGCAACAGATACGCAGTATTTT. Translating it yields CASSQKGLATDTQYF. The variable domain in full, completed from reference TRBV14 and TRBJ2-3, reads EAGVTQFPSHSVIEKGQTVTLRCDPISGHDNLYWYRRVMGKEIKFLLHFVKESKQDESGMPNNRFLAERTGGTYSTLKVQPAELEDSGVYFCASSQKGLATDTQYFGPGTRLTVL.

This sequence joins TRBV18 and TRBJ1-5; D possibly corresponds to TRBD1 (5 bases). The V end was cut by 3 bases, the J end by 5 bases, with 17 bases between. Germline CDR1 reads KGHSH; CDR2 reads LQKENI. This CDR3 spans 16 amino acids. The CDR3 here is CASSPNRDPSYQPQHF. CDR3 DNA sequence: TGTGCCAGCTCACCCAACCGGGACCCAAGTTATCAGCCCCAGCATTTT.

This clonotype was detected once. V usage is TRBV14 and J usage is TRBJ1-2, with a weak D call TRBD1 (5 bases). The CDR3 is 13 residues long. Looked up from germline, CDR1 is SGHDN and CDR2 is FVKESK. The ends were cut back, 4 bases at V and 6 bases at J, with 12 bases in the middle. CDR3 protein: CASSRRQSDGYTF. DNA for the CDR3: TGTGCCAGCAGCCGCAGACAGTCGGATGGCTACACCTTC.

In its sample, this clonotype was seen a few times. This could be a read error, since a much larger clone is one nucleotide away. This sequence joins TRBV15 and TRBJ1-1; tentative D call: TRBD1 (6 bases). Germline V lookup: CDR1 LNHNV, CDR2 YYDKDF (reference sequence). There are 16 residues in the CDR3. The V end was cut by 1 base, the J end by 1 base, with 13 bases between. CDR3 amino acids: CATSRAPGTRNTEAFF. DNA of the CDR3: TGTGCCACCAGCAGAGCCCCCGGGACAAGGAACACTGAAGCTTTCTTT.

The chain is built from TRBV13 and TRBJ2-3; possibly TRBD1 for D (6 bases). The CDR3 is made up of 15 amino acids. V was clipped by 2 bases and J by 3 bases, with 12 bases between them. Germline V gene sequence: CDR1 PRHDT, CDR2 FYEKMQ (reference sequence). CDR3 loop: CASSLTGKRTDTQYF. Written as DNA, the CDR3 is TGTGCCAGCAGCTTAACAGGGAAAAGGACAGATACGCAGTATTTT.

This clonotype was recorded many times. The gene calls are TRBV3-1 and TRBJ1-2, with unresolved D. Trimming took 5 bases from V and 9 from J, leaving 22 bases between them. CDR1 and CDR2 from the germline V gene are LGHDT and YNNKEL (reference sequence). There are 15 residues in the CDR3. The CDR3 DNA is TGTGCCAGCAGCTCAAAACCAGAAGTGGGATCTAGCTACACCTTC. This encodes CASSSKPEVGSSYTF. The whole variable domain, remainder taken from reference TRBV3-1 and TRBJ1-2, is DTAVSQTPKYLVTQMGNDKSIKCEQNLGHDTMYWYKQDSKKFLKIMFSYNNKELIINETVPNRFSPKSPDKAHLNLHINSLELGDSAVYFCASSSKPEVGSSYTFGSGTRLTVV.

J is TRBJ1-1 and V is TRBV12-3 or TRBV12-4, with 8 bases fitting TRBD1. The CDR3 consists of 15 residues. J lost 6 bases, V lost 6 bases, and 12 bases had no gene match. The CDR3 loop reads CASRPGQGSWAEAFF. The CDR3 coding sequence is TGTGCCAGCAGGCCTGGACAGGGAAGTTGGGCTGAAGCTTTCTTT.

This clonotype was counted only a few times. The CDR3 region is CASRTGYGIRETQYF. CDR3 DNA sequence: TGTGCCAGTAGGACAGGGTATGGTATTCGAGAGACCCAGTACTTC. The chain employs TRBV19 and TRBJ2-5; 7 positions agree with TRBD1. Germline CDR1 reads LNHDA; CDR2 reads SQIVND (reference sequence). V dropped 6 bases and J dropped 4; count of bases not matched to a gene: 11. This CDR3 region has 15 residues.

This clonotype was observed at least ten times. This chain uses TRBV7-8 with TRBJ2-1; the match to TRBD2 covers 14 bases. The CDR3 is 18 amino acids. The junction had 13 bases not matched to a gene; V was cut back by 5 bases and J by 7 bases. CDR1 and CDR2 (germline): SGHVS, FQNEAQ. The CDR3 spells CASSPRWTGTSGRNEQFF. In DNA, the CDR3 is TGTGCCAGCAGCCCTCGGTGGACCGGGACTAGCGGGAGAAATGAGCAGTTCTTC.